This passage covers 9 T cell receptor beta chains from one sample sequenced in a study of T cell changes during pregnancy in multiple sclerosis. The assay was immunoSEQ multiplex PCR, and TCRdb's table has in-frame clones only and misses some. Of tens of thousands of clones listed, about 92% were seen once; the top ten hold approximately 5%. This specimen was CD8+ T cells from peripheral blood mononuclear cells, taken in the third trimester of pregnancy. The source of these receptors is a female donor with multiple sclerosis, enrolled in a pregnancy study.

The J gene is TRBJ1-2, the V gene TRBV28; 7 nucleotides align to TRBD1. V lost 5 bases to trimming and J lost 5 bases; unmatched junction nucleotides: 5. The CDR3 runs 13 residues. Germline CDR1 and CDR2: MDHEN and SYDVKM. The CDR3 region is CASSDRAWYGYTF. Written as DNA, the CDR3 is TGTGCCAGCAGTGACAGGGCATGGTATGGCTACACCTTC.

The sample holds one count of this clone. This rearrangement joins TRBV5-4 to TRBJ1-2; 8 nucleotides line up with TRBD1. Germline V lookup: CDR1 SGHNT, CDR2 YYREEE (reference sequence). J gave up 5 bases and V 6 bases, and 6 bases lay outside the gene matches. This CDR3 has 13 amino acids. CDR3 loop: CASTGGPFYGYTF. As DNA, the CDR3 is TGTGCCAGCACAGGGGGCCCTTTTTATGGCTACACCTTC.

The V call is TRBV19, the J call TRBJ2-5, with D perhaps TRBD1 (6 bases). The CDR3 contains 18 residues. Germline-derived CDR1 and CDR2 are LNHDA and SQIVND (reference sequence). Trimming shortened V by 5 bases and J by 1 base, and 23 bases separated the two germline ends. The CDR3 loop reads CASSPAGDVVYSQETQYF. CDR3 nucleotide sequence: TGTGCCAGTAGTCCCGCAGGGGATGTAGTTTATTCCCAAGAGACCCAGTACTTC.

This clone occurred a few times. This chain connects TRBV7-9 to TRBJ2-1, with TRBD2 matching 11 bases. The CDR3 consists of 15 residues. The J segment lost 9 bases and the V segment lost 5 bases, leaving 9 bases of the junction unmatched. Looked up from germline, CDR1 is SEHNR and CDR2 is FQNEAQ (reference sequence). Written as DNA, the CDR3 is TGTGCCAGCAGCCCTACTAGCGGGAGTACCCCTGAGCAGTTCTTC. It yields the protein CASSPTSGSTPEQFF.

The V and J genes are TRBV6-5 and TRBJ2-1; the match to TRBD2 covers 7 bases. CDR1 and CDR2 (germline): MNHEY, SVGAGI. The junction had 10 bases not matched to a gene; V was cut back by 4 bases and J by 7 bases. The CDR3 sequence is 15 residues long. The CDR3 loop reads CASSLRLAEGNEQFF. Here the CDR3 DNA reads TGTGCCAGCAGTTTACGGCTAGCGGAGGGGAATGAGCAGTTCTTC.

The chain carries TRBV28 and TRBJ2-5, with 7 bases lining up with TRBD2. The CDR3 runs 15 residues. The junction had 4 bases not matched to a gene; V was cut back by 1 base and J by 2 bases. Looked up from germline, CDR1 is MDHEN and CDR2 is SYDVKM. The CDR3 sequence: CASSLFPGGQETQYF. In nucleotides, the CDR3 is TGTGCCAGCAGTTTATTTCCGGGAGGTCAAGAGACCCAGTACTTC.

The chain links TRBV29-1 to TRBJ2-1; 9 bases line up with TRBD1. The germline V gene has CDR1 SQVTM and CDR2 ANQGSEA. The CDR3 totals 14 residues. J gave up 8 bases and V 4 bases, and 9 bases lay outside the gene matches. The CDR3 spells CSVVGQGRVDEQFF. CDR3 DNA sequence: TGCAGCGTTGTAGGACAGGGGAGAGTGGATGAGCAGTTCTTC.

The V call is TRBV13, the J call TRBJ1-3; D unresolved. Germline values: CDR1 PRHDT, CDR2 FYEKMQ (reference sequence). The CDR3 sequence is 15 residues long. V dropped 3 bases and J dropped 0 bases, with 9 bases sitting between them. The CDR3 region has the DNA TGTGCCAGCAGCTTGCGGGAGAGCTCTGGAAACACCATATATTTT. Protein sequence: CASSLRESSGNTIYF.

This clone was detected once. The chain joins TRBV14 to TRBJ2-1, with 13 bases lining up with TRBD2. In germline, CDR1 is SGHDN, CDR2 FVKESK. The J segment lost 8 bases and the V segment lost 4 bases, leaving 5 bases of the junction unmatched. The CDR3 runs 15 residues. CDR3: CASSLTSGRGYEQFF. CDR3 DNA: TGTGCCAGCAGCCTCACTAGCGGGAGGGGATATGAGCAGTTCTTC.